Sequencing of this TCR beta chain was carried out in a study of vaccination effects on CD4 cells after COVID-19. Study conclusions and caveats: Marked clonal contraction was seen late after vaccination (in both infection- and vaccine-induced clones).

ViraFEST expansion of antigen-specific CD4+ T cells with viral peptide pools preceded sequencing. Following a roughly 10-day culture, CD4+ T cells were purified. As their vaccination, participants received two doses of either BNT162b2 or mRNA-1273. For this clone: Its specificity is unknown.

The protocol was immunoSEQ multiplex PCR, while the TCRdb copy is restricted to in-frame clones and leaves out a portion. The sample has about 66,000 clones; roughly 76% are singletons. V was clipped by 3 bases and J by 4 bases, with 7 bases between them. CDR1 is LGHDT and CDR2 is YNNKEL in the germline V gene (reference sequence). The CDR3 is made up of 14 amino acids. The sequence was obtained from a human donor who received a COVID-19 vaccine. Source: CD4+ T cells from PBMCs cultured with HCoV-OC43 spike peptides, taken after COVID-19 vaccination. Subset described: HCoV-OC43 spike overlapping peptide pool stimulation. The chain has TRBV3-1 (or the pseudogene TRBV3-2) and TRBJ1-6; weak D call: TRBD1 (6 bases). Written as DNA, the CDR3 is TGTGCCAGCAGCCAGGGGGCTTATAATTCACCCCTCCACTTT. This codes for CASSQGAYNSPLHF.